What follows are 10 T cell receptor beta chains derived from one specimen sequenced in a study of T cells in Graves' hyperthyroidism and ophthalmopathy. RNA transcripts provided the source from which TCR beta CDR3 regions were amplified. The TCR CDR3 was amplified in a first-round RT-PCR using the HTBI primer set. TCRdb fed the multiplex PCR reads into MiXCR, producing one record per CDR3 protein. The sample shows roughly 380,000 distinct CDR3 sequences, roughly 13% of them seen only once. Sequenced input: blood. Source of these receptors: a woman aged 60-75 years with Graves' hyperthyroidism.

This clonotype was counted at least ten times. The V call is TRBV27, the J call TRBJ1-6; no clear D gene. V lost 6 bases and J lost 6, with 12 bases in between. Germline values: CDR1 MNHEY, CDR2 SMNVEV (reference sequence). This CDR3 has 14 amino acids. CDR3 region: CASRLYEPNSPLHF. The CDR3 DNA follows: TGTGCCAGCAGGTTGTACGAACCTAATTCACCCCTCCACTTT.

This clonotype has at least ten counts. The genes are TRBV18 and TRBJ1-2; D ambiguous. The germline CDR1 and CDR2 sequences are KGHSH and LQKENI. The CDR3 has 14 amino acids. Trimming cost V 2 bases and J 7 bases, with 14 bases left between them. CDR3 in amino acids: CASSPSAESGGYTF. The CDR3 nucleotides read TGTGCCAGCTCACCAAGTGCCGAGTCCGGTGGCTACACCTTC.

V gene TRBV19 combines with J gene TRBJ2-3; D might be TRBD2 (5 bases). This CDR3 has 13 amino acids. Germline lookup yields CDR1 LNHDA and CDR2 SQIVND (reference sequence). Trimming removed 5 bases from V and 4 bases from J, with 10 bases in between. The CDR3 loop is CASSGSWADTQYF. CDR3 DNA sequence: TGTGCCAGTAGTGGGAGTTGGGCAGATACGCAGTATTTT.

This clonotype was recorded a few times. Here the CDR3 reads CASSAINRGLNSPLHF. CDR3 in DNA: TGTGCCAGCAGTGCGATAAACAGGGGGCTTAATTCACCCCTCCACTTT. The gene calls are TRBV6-1 and TRBJ1-6; TRBD1 aligns across 9 bases. With V trimmed by 4 bases and J by 6 bases, 7 bases remained unmatched. Per the germline V gene, CDR1 is MNHNS and CDR2 is SASEGT. The length of the CDR3 is 16 residues.

This clonotype came up many times. The V gene is TRBV10-3, the J gene TRBJ2-1, with TRBD2 matching 15 bases. The CDR3 length is 20 residues. J lost 2 bases, V lost 0 bases, and 8 bases had no gene match. CDR1 and CDR2 (germline): ENHRY, SYGVKD. CDR3 bases: TGTGCCATCAGTGAGTCGAGTGGGACTAGCGGGAGGCAGACCTACAATGAGCAGTTCTTC. Protein sequence: CAISESSGTSGRQTYNEQFF.

The V call is TRBV2, the J call TRBJ2-7; 9 bases map to TRBD2. J was trimmed by 5 bases and V by 6 bases; bases with no gene match: 14. CDR3 length equals 16 residues. Germline V gene lookup returns CDR1 SNHLY and CDR2 FYNNEI. CDR3 sequence reads: CASSPTSGGHRNEQYF. The CDR3, as DNA: TGTGCCAGCAGCCCGACTAGCGGAGGCCATCGGAACGAGCAGTACTTC.

This clonotype was observed at least ten times. The rearrangement uses TRBV11-3 and TRBJ2-5; no clear D. Germline-derived CDR1 and CDR2 are SGHNT and YENEEA. V was clipped by 2 bases and J by 3 bases, with 16 bases between them. The CDR3 runs 16 residues. The CDR3 sequence is CASSLIGWDKKETQYF. The DNA for the CDR3 is TGTGCCAGCAGCTTAATAGGTTGGGATAAGAAAGAGACCCAGTACTTC.

DNA for the CDR3: TGCGCCAGCAGCTCCCGACAGGGGGCCCTGGGGAATGAGCAGTTCTTC. The encoded protein is CASSSRQGALGNEQFF. This chain uses TRBV5-1 with TRBJ2-1, with 10 bases matching TRBD1. Looked up from germline, CDR1 is SGHRS and CDR2 is YFSETQ. Trimming took 3 bases from V and 7 from J; bases not matched to a gene: 10. This CDR3 is built from 16 residues.

This clonotype appeared a few times. This sequence joins TRBV11-2 and TRBJ2-4; D may be TRBD2 (6 bases). The CDR3 runs 14 residues. Germline CDR1 is SGHAT and CDR2 is FQNNGV. The ends were cut back, 3 bases at V and 8 bases at J, with 14 bases in the middle. CDR3 DNA sequence: TGTGCCAGCAGCTTGGAGGCAGGGAGGTACATTCAGTACTTC. Protein product: CASSLEAGRYIQYF.

This clonotype was counted a few times. The V and J genes are TRBV18 and TRBJ1-1; D gene unclear. Germline loops: CDR1 KGHSH, CDR2 LQKENI. The CDR3 has 15 residues. Trimming removed 3 bases from V and 0 bases from J, with 11 bases in between. The CDR3 spells CASSPIRELNTEAFF. In DNA form, the CDR3 reads TGTGCCAGCTCACCGATCCGGGAACTGAACACTGAAGCTTTCTTT.